This is a list of T cell receptor beta chains from one sample in a study of blood T cell repertoires in COVID-19. The repertoire was sequenced with immunoSEQ multiplex PCR; TCRdb's copy has only in-frame clones and lacks some. The sample lists 150,000 to 200,000 clones, about 88% seen once, with 5.5% to 7% in the top ten. The material sequenced was peripheral blood. The receptors derive from a man aged 40-55 years with active or convalescent COVID-19. The CDR3 runs from the conserved cysteine through the conserved F or W. The D gene is left open where the match is weak. Clone size appears in some rows only: once, few, many, or a class for an expanded clone.

J gene | V gene | clone size | D gene | CDR3 DNA | CDR3 protein
TRBJ1-5 | TRBV6-6 | . | TRBD1 | TGTGCCAGCAGTCTCTGGGGGACAGGGGTGCCCGGGAGTGCGGAGCAGCCCCAGCATTTT | CASSLWGTGVPGSAEQPQHF
TRBJ2-1 | TRBV6-2/TRBV6-3 | . | TRBD2 | TGTGCCAGCAGTTTAGGTGTTGTAGCGGGGGAGGCGCAGTTCTTC | CASSLGVVAGEAQFF
TRBJ1-1 | TRBV19 | once | TRBD1 | TGTGCCAGTAGTATTAGGACAGGGGGGTACACTGAAGCTTTCTTT | CASSIRTGGYTEAFF
TRBJ1-4 | TRBV6-5 | once | . | TGTGCCAGCAGTTACAGCCAGGGATCGAGTCGTGAAAAACTGTTTTTT | CASSYSQGSSREKLFF
TRBJ1-5 | TRBV7-9 | . | TRBD1 | TGTGCCAGCAGCGCACAGGGGGCGCGGATTCAGCCCCAGCATTTT | CASSAQGARIQPQHF
TRBJ2-1 | TRBV5-6 | . | . | TGTGCCAGCAGCTTGATGAGGGCGTCGGTGAACAGATACAATGAGCAGTTCTTC | CASSLMRASVNRYNEQFF
TRBJ1-4 | TRBV7-6 | few | . | TGTGCCAGCAGCCGGAATGTTTTGGGCGGGGAAAAACTGTTTTTT | CASSRNVLGGEKLFF
TRBJ1-4 | TRBV5-6 | . | . | TGTGCCAGCAGTGTTGGTTCGGTGAAGATGTGGGGCTCGGATGAAAAACTGTTTTTT | CASSVGSVKMWGSDEKLFF
TRBJ2-1 | TRBV11-2 | . | . | TGTGCCAGCAGCTTACAGGGTTCCTACAATGAGCAGTTCTTC | CASSLQGSYNEQFF
TRBJ2-5 | TRBV7-2 | . | . | TGTGCCAGCAGCCCAGGGACTGCGGGAGAGACCCAGTACTTC | CASSPGTAGETQYF
TRBJ1-6 | TRBV28 | . | TRBD1 | TGTGCCAGCAGTCCGGGACAGGGGGATTCCTATAATTCACCCCTCCACTTT | CASSPGQGDSYNSPLHF
TRBJ2-7 | TRBV7-9 | once | TRBD1 | TGTGCCAGCAGGTCGGGACAGGGTAACGAGCAGTACTTC | CASRSGQGNEQYF
TRBJ2-5 | TRBV7-9 | . | . | TGTGCCAGCAGCGGAGAAAGCGAGACCCAGTACTTC | CASSGESETQYF
TRBJ1-2 | TRBV10-3 | . | TRBD1 | TGTGCCATCAGTGCCTGGACAGGGGGCGCGGTGAACTATGGCTACACCTTC | CAISAWTGGAVNYGYTF
TRBJ2-1 | TRBV11-3 | once | TRBD2 | TGTGCCAGCAGCCGCAGAGCGGGAGGGCGCTATGAGCAGTTCTTC | CASSRRAGGRYEQFF
TRBJ1-2 | TRBV24-1 | . | TRBD1 | TGTGCCACCAGTGATGCTGGGACAGGGGATGGCTACACCTTC | CATSDAGTGDGYTF
TRBJ1-1 | TRBV3-1/TRBV3-2 | . | . | TGTGCCAGCAGCCCTAGGGGTAACACTGAAGCTTTCTTT | CASSPRGNTEAFF
TRBJ1-1 | TRBV11-1 | . | TRBD1 | TGTGCCAGCAGCGGTCCCGGGACAGGGGGCCACACTGAAGCTTTCTTT | CASSGPGTGGHTEAFF
TRBJ2-2 | TRBV25-1 | . | TRBD1 | TGTGCCAGCAGTGGAGGACAGGGGCACGGGGAGCTGTTTTTT | CASSGGQGHGELFF
TRBJ2-2 | TRBV7-2 | . | . | TGTGCCAGCAGCTTATCGGGGGGCGGGAGTGTCGGGGAGCTGTTTTTT | CASSLSGGGSVGELFF
TRBJ1-1 | TRBV2 | . | . | TGTGCCAGCAGCCTAACAGGGAGCACTGAAGCTTTCTTT | CASSLTGSTEAFF
TRBJ2-4 | TRBV14 | . | TRBD2 | TGTGCCAGCAGCCAAGGGGGACTAACACTAGCCAAAAACATTCAGTACTTC | CASSQGGLTLAKNIQYF
TRBJ2-6 | TRBV6-2/TRBV6-3 | . | . | TGTGCCAGCAGTTACGAGGTCGTCGGGGCCAACGTCCTGACTTTC | CASSYEVVGANVLTF
TRBJ1-5 | TRBV3-1/TRBV3-2 | . | . | TGTGCCAGCAGCCAAGATATAGGGGCTGTCCATCAGCCCCAGCATTTT | CASSQDIGAVHQPQHF
TRBJ1-2 | TRBV12-5 | . | . | TGTGCTAGTGGTTTGGTTCCCGGGGGGGACTATGGCTACACCTTC | CASGLVPGGDYGYTF
TRBJ1-4 | TRBV2 | . | . | TGTGCCAGCACGCTGGGGGCGGGTACAACTAATGAAAAACTGTTTTTT | CASTLGAGTTNEKLFF
TRBJ2-7 | TRBV27 | . | . | TGTGCCAGCAGTTTAAAATTTGGGGCTGCCCCCTACGAGCAGTACTTC | CASSLKFGAAPYEQYF
TRBJ1-2 | TRBV19 | . | . | TGTGCCAGTAGTATAGTCACGTCAGCGTCTCGCTATGGCTACACCTTC | CASSIVTSASRYGYTF
TRBJ1-3 | TRBV5-1 | . | . | TGCGCCAGCAGCTTGTTTACCAGGAACCCTGGAAACACCATATATTTT | CASSLFTRNPGNTIYF
TRBJ1-1 | TRBV6-5 | . | . | TGTGCCAGCAGACTTCCGGGGACAATGAACACTGAAGCTTTCTTT | CASRLPGTMNTEAFF
TRBJ1-3 | TRBV28 | . | TRBD1 | TGTGCCAGCAGTTTCGCCGGACAGGGCACTTTACTTTTT | CASSFAGQGTLLF
TRBJ2-1 | TRBV6-5 | . | . | TGTGCCAGCAGTTACGGGCGCCTAGCGCACAATGAGCAGTTCTTC | CASSYGRLAHNEQFF
TRBJ1-1 | TRBV19 | . | TRBD1 | TGTGCCAGTAGTATCGCCGCAGGGGGCTCAGGATTGCGAGCTTTCTTT | CASSIAAGGSGLRAFF
TRBJ2-3 | TRBV6-1 | . | . | TGTGCCAGCAGTGAACTGAGTAGCACAGATACGCAGTATTTT | CASSELSSTDTQYF
TRBJ1-4 | TRBV6-5 | . | . | TGTGCCAGCAGTCCTCGAGGTTGGGGGGGTGAAAAACTGTTTTTT | CASSPRGWGGEKLFF
TRBJ2-1 | TRBV9 | . | TRBD2 | TGTGCCAGCAGCGTAAGGAGTAGCGGGACCAATGAGCAGTTCTTC | CASSVRSSGTNEQFF
TRBJ2-1 | TRBV28 | . | . | TGTGCCAGCAGTCTTTTCACCGGTCGCTACAATGAGCAGTTCTTC | CASSLFTGRYNEQFF
TRBJ2-7 | TRBV9 | few | . | TGTGCCAGCAGCGTAGTGGGGACTGCGCTCGAGCAGTACTTC | CASSVVGTALEQYF